Listed here is a single TCR beta chain. Its cognate antigen has yet to be identified. Within one base of it there is no much larger clone, and no base qualities were kept. Library preparation employed the immunoSEQ multiplex PCR assay. TCRdb retrieved this table from immuneACCESS and kept in-frame rearrangements only. Not all clones are present; in checked studies, unresolved V genes account for under half, and no reason is known for the remainder. The sample table shows thousands of clones, and approximately 12% are seen once. Of the sample, roughly 8.4% falls within the top ten clones. This sample is drawn from a study of tumour-infiltrating T cells in Burkitt lymphoma (dated by TCRdb to about 2020). Some background on the complete study: All epidemiological subtypes of Burkitt lymphoma were represented among the approximately 80 patients who made up the cohort. When TCR repertoire data were correlated with clinical outcome, productive clonality turned out to predict both overall and progression-free survival, independent of established prognosticators, age at diagnosis among them.

Broad study findings and their caveats: Several public clonotypes were found to be shared across numerous Burkitt lymphoma patients, which suggests a shared tumour neoantigen selection that is absent from diffuse large B-cell lymphoma.

The receptor was derived from a human donor with Burkitt lymphoma. What was sequenced was tumor tissue.

The nucleotide sequence reads as follows: TGTGCCAGCAGCCGGGGCGGTGAGACCCAGTACTTC. Its protein is CASSRGGETQYF. The V and J genes are TRBV7-6 and TRBJ2-5, with the D segment possibly TRBD1 or TRBD2, each aligning over 5 bases. Reading the germline V gene gives CDR1 SGHVS and CDR2 FNYEAQ. Its CDR3 holds 12 amino acids, cysteine through phenylalanine. Only CDR3 DNA is held: 36 bases, read in frame from base 1. V lost 5 bases and J lost 5 bases; the stretch between them is 9 bases long.